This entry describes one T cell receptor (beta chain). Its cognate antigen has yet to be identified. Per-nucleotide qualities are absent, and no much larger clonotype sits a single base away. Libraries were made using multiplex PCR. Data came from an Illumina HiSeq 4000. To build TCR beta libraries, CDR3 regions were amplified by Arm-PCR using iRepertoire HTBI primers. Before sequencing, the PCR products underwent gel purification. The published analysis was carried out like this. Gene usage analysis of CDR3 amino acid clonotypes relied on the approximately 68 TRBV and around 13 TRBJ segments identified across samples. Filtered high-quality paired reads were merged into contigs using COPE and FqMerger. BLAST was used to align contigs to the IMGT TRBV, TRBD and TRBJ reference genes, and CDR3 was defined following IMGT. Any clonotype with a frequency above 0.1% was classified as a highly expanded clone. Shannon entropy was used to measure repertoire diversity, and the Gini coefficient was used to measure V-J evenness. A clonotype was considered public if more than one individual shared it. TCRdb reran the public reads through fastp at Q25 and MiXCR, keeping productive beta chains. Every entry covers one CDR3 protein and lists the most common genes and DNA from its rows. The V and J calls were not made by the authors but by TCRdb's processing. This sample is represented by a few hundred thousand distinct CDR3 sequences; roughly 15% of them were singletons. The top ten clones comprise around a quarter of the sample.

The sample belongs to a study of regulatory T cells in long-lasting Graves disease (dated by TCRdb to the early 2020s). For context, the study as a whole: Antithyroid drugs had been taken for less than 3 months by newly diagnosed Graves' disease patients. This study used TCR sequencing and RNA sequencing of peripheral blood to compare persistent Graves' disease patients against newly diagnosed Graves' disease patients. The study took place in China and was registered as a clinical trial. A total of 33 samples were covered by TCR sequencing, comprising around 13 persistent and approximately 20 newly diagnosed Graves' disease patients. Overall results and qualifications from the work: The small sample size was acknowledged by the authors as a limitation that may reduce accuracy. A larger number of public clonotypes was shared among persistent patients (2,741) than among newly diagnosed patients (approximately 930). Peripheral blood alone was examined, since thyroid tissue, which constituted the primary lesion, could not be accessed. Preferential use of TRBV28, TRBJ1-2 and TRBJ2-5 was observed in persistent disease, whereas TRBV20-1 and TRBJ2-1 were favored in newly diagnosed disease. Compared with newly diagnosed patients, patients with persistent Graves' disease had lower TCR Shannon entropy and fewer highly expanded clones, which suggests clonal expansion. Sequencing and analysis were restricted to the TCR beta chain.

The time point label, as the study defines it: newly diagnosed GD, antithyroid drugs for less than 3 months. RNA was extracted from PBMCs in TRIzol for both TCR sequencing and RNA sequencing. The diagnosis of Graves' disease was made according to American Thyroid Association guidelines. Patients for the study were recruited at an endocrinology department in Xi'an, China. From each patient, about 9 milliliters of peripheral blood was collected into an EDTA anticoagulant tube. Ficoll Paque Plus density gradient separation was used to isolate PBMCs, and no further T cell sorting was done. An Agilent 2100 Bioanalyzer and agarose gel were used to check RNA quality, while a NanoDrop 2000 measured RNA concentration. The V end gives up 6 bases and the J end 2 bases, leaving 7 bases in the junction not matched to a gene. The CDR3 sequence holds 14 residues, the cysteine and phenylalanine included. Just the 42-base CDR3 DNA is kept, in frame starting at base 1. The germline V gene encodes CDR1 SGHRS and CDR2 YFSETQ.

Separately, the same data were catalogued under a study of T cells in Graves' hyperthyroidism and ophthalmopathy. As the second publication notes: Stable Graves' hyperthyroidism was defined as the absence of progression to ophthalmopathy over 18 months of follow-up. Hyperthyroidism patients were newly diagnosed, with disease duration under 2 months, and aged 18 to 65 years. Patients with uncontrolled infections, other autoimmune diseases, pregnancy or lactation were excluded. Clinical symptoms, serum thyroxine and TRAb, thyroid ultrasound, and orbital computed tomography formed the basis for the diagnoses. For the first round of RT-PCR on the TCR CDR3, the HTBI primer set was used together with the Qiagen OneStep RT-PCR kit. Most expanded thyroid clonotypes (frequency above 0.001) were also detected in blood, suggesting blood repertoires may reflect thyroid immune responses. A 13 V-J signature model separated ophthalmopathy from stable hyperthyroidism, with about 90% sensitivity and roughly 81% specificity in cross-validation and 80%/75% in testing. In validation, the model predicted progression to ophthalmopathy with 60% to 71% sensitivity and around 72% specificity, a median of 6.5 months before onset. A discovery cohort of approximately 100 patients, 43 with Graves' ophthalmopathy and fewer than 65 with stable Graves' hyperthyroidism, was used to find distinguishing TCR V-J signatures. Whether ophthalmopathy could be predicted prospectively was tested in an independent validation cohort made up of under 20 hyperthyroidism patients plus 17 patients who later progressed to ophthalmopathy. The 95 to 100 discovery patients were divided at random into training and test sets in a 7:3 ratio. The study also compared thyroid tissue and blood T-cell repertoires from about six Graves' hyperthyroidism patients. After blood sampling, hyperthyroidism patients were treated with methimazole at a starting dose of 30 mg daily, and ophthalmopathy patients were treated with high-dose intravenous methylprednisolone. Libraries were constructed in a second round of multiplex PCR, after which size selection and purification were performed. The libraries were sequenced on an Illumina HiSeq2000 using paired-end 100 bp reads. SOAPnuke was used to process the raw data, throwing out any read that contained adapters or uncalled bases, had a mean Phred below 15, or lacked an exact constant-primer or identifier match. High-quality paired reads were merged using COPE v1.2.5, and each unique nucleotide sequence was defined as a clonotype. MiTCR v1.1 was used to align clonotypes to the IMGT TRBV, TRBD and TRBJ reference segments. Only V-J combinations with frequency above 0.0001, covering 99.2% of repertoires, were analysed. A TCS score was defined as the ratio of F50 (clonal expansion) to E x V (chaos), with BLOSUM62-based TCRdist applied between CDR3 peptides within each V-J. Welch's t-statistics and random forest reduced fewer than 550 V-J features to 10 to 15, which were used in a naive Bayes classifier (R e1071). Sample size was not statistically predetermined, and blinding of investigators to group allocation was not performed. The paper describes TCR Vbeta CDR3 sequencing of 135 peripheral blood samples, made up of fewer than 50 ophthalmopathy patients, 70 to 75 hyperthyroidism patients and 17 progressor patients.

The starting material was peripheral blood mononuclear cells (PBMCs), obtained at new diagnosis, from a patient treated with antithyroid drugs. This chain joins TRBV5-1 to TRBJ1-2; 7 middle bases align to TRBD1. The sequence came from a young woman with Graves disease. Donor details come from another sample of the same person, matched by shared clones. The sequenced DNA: TGCGCCAGCATGGCGAGAGGGGGCAACTATGGCTACACCTTC. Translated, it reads CASMARGGNYGYTF.